A selection of T cell receptor beta chains follows, all from one sample in a study of shared clonotypes between healthy human individuals. Here immunoSEQ multiplex PCR was the method, and the copy in TCRdb shows in-frame clones only, minus some. Here the sample spans 2 million to 2.5 million clones, just over 90% being singletons. The sample taken for sequencing was naive CD4+ T cells from PBMCs. The receptors stem from a man in his late teens or twenties in good health. Some clones in this sample may be carry-over from other donors' samples. The CDR3 runs from the conserved cysteine through the conserved F or W. The D gene is left open where the match is weak. Some rows mark clone size as missing; the rest say once, few, many or name a class of expanded clone.

TRBJ2-3	once	TRBD2	TRBV7-9	CASSLGVALAGTDTQYF	TGTGCCAGCAGCTTAGGAGTGGCACTAGCGGGGACAGATACGCAGTATTTT
TRBJ2-5	-	-	TRBV5-1	CASSKGLYQETQYF	TGCGCCAGCAGCAAAGGCCTGTACCAAGAGACCCAGTACTTC
TRBJ2-7	-	-	TRBV5-1	CASSLLGEQYF	TGCGCCAGCAGCCTCCTGGGCGAGCAGTACTTC
TRBJ1-2	-	-	TRBV9	CASSVSGMGGYTF	TGTGCCAGCAGCGTAAGCGGGATGGGTGGCTACACCTTC
TRBJ1-5	-	-	TRBV5-1	CASSLVAADGNQPQHF	TGCGCCAGCAGCTTGGTTGCGGCTGATGGCAATCAGCCCCAGCATTTT
TRBJ2-2	-	-	TRBV7-8	CASTVLSGELFF	TGTGCCAGCACCGTACTCTCCGGGGAGCTGTTTTTT
TRBJ2-2	-	TRBD2	TRBV4-3	CASSPRGSGSLTGELFF	TGCGCCAGCAGCCCCCGGGGTAGCGGGAGTCTTACCGGGGAGCTGTTTTTT
TRBJ1-5	-	-	TRBV7-9	CASSLEGSNQPQHF	TGTGCCAGCAGCTTAGAGGGTAGCAATCAGCCCCAGCATTTT
TRBJ1-1	-	-	TRBV9	CASSVVDINTEAFF	TGTGCCAGCAGCGTAGTGGACATTAACACTGAAGCTTTCTTT
TRBJ2-7	-	-	TRBV20-1	CSAIEYIEQYF	TGCAGTGCAATAGAATATATCGAGCAGTACTTC
TRBJ1-5	-	-	TRBV28	CASSSNLGGSNQPQHF	TGTGCCAGCAGTTCAAACTTGGGGGGGAGCAATCAGCCCCAGCATTTT
TRBJ1-1	once	-	TRBV29-1	CSVEESTGRVGAFF	TGCAGCGTTGAAGAATCCACGGGCCGCGTGGGAGCTTTCTTT
TRBJ1-1	-	-	TRBV5-1	CASSLTGTLTAHGTEAFF	TGCGCCAGCAGCTTGACTGGGACCTTGACAGCACATGGCACTGAAGCTTTCTTT
TRBJ2-2	-	TRBD2	TRBV4-1	CASSQEGAGGTGELFF	TGCGCCAGCAGCCAAGAAGGAGCGGGGGGCACCGGGGAGCTGTTTTTT
TRBJ1-1	-	TRBD1	TRBV5-1	CASSLVRGGHTEAFF	TGCGCCAGCAGCTTGGTCAGAGGGGGCCACACTGAAGCTTTCTTT
TRBJ2-3	-	-	TRBV29-1	CSVAGQPPGPDTQYF	TGCAGCGTCGCGGGACAGCCGCCGGGTCCAGATACGCAGTATTTT
TRBJ2-4	-	TRBD1	TRBV7-9	CASSPGQGENIQYF	TGTGCCAGCAGCCCCGGACAGGGGGAAAACATTCAGTACTTC
TRBJ1-5	-	-	TRBV7-2	CASSLGGPGRNSNQPQHF	TGTGCCAGCAGCTTAGGGGGGCCAGGGAGGAATAGCAATCAGCCCCAGCATTTT
TRBJ2-2	-	-	TRBV27	CASSNRLANTGELFF	TGTGCCAGCAGTAATCGACTAGCGAACACCGGGGAGCTGTTTTTT
TRBJ2-1	-	TRBD2	TRBV30	CAWGQKPGLAGPSSYNEQFF	TGTGCCTGGGGGCAGAAACCGGGACTAGCGGGACCGAGCTCCTACAATGAGCAGTTCTTC
TRBJ2-7	-	-	TRBV2	CASSERYEQYF	TGTGCCAGCAGTGAACGATACGAGCAGTACTTC
TRBJ2-7	-	-	TRBV5-6	CASSLGGRSGYF	TGTGCCAGCAGCTTGGGCGGCCGGAGCGGGTACTTC
TRBJ1-1	-	TRBD1	TRBV6-1	CASSVGQLNTEAFF	TGTGCCAGCAGTGTGGGACAGCTGAACACTGAAGCTTTCTTT
TRBJ1-2	once	-	TRBV30	CAWSVGAPYGYTF	TGTGCCTGGAGTGTAGGGGCCCCCTATGGCTACACCTTC
TRBJ2-4	-	TRBD2	TRBV9	CASSQAGGEDIQYF	TGTGCCAGCAGCCAAGCGGGAGGCGAGGACATTCAGTACTTC
TRBJ2-5	-	-	TRBV6-5	CASSYSAGIQETQYF	TGTGCCAGCAGTTACTCGGCAGGTATCCAAGAGACCCAGTACTTC
TRBJ1-2	-	-	TRBV30	CAWSVYINYGYTF	TGTGCCTGGAGTGTATACATTAACTATGGCTACACCTTC
TRBJ2-5	-	-	TRBV7-2	CASSPGETQYF	TGTGCCAGCAGTCCCGGAGAGACCCAGTACTTC
TRBJ2-2	-	TRBD2	TRBV13	CASSPDGLAGVRELFF	TGTGCCAGCAGCCCCGACGGACTAGCGGGAGTCCGGGAGCTGTTTTTT
TRBJ1-2	-	-	TRBV30	CAWSVSLGKRGSYGYTF	TGTGCCTGGAGTGTATCCTTGGGCAAAAGGGGAAGCTATGGCTACACCTTC
TRBJ2-5	-	-	TRBV6-4	CASSEREGETQYF	TGTGCCAGCAGTGAGAGGGAAGGAGAGACCCAGTACTTC